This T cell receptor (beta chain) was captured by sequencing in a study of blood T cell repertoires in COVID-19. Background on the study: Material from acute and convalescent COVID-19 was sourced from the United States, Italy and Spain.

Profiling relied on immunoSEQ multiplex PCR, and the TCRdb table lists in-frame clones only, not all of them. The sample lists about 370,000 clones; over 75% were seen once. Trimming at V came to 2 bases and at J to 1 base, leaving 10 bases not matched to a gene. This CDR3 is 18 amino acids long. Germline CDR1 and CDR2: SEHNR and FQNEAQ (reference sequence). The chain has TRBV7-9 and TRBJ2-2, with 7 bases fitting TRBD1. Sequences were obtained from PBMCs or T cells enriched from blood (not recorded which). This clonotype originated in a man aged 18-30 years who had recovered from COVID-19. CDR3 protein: CASSLTFRGTVNTGELFF. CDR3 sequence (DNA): TGTGCCAGCAGCTTAACGTTCAGAGGGACAGTGAACACCGGGGAGCTGTTTTTT.